This T cell receptor (beta chain) was found in a study of identical twins. Study-wide findings and caveats: Fewer insertions marked abundant cord blood beta clonotypes; young adult naive trended weakly, memory not at all. It was cross-sectional statistical analysis, not following the same donors, that the conclusions relied on. The study found excess low generation probability among twin-shared out-of-frame alpha sequences.

This clonotype showed up just a few times. The target antigen is unknown. The CDR3 contains 16 residues. Trimming shortened V by 5 bases and J by 0 bases, and 11 bases separated the two germline ends. A universal primer site was created by template switching, with the cDNA bearing unique molecular identifiers. TCRdb reprocessed the 5' RACE reads with MiXCR, giving one entry per CDR3 protein. This sample has 460,000 or so distinct CDR3 sequences, with more than 13% found just once. The sample also formed part of further work on yellow fever vaccine responses in identical twins.

Material for sequencing was CD4+ T cells sorted from blood. The rearrangement joins TRBV12-3 or TRBV12-4 to TRBJ2-6; D uncertain. This receptor was obtained from a woman in her late teens or twenties in good health. The CDR3 coding sequence is TGTGCCAGCAGTCGAGCGACGAGCTCTGGGGCCAACGTCCTGACTTTC. It translates to CASSRATSSGANVLTF.